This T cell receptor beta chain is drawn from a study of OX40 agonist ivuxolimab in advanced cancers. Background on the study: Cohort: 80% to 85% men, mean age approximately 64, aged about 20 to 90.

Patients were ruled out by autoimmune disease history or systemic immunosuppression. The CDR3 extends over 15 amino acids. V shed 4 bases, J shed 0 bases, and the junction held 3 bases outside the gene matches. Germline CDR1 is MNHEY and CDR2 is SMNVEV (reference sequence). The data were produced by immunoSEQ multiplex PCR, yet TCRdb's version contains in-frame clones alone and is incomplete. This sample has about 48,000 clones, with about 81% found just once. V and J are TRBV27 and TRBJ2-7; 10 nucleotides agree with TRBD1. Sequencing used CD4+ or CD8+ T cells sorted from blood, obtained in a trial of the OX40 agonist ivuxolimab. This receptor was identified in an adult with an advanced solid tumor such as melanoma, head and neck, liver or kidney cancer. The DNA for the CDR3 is TGTGCCAGCAGTTGGACAGGGGGTAGCTCCTACGAGCAGTACTTC. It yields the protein CASSWTGGSSYEQYF.